Included here is one TCR beta chain sequence, with context. Germline assignment: CDR1 KGHDR and CDR2 SFDVKD. V shed 10 bases and J shed 11 bases, with 20 bases lying between them. The CDR3 runs to 13 residues. These data are taken from a study of blood T cell repertoires in COVID-19. Whole-study context: Acute and convalescent COVID-19 samples came from the United States, Italy and Spain. In each case, the material was cDNA or gDNA derived from T cells, B-cell-depleted T cells, or PBMCs.

Seattle enrolled patients during active infection and tracked them longitudinally. Per the study methods: Reference gene primer amplification yielded estimated nucleated cell counts. The protocol was immunoSEQ multiplex PCR, while the TCRdb copy is restricted to in-frame clones and leaves out a portion. V, J and clone size are taken as reported in that table, and D and trimming were inferred from the DNA itself. This sample has some 290,000 clones; roughly 86% occur once, and the top ten carry 10% to 12%. The V call is TRBV24-1, the J call TRBJ1-5; possible D gene TRBD1, 6 bases. The sequencing sample was made of peripheral blood. This clonotype was sampled from a woman in her thirties with COVID-19, enrolled during active disease. The CDR3 DNA reads TGTGCCACGGGGGGGCCGGGTCTCGCAGCCCAGCATTTT. Translated: CATGGPGLAAQHF.